This TCR beta chain came from a study of shared clonotypes between healthy human individuals. TCRdb's table, derived via immunoSEQ multiplex PCR, lists solely in-frame clones and lacks some. The data show over 2 million clones, approximately 95% seen once. About this clone: Germline and junction disagree at one end, which may indicate a read error.

This clonotype was sampled from a man younger than 35 in good health. What was sequenced was naive CD4+ T cells sorted from blood. Subset reported: CD45RA+ positively selected.

The CDR3, as DNA: TGTGCTAGCAGCGAGGACGGTTCTAATGAAAAACTGTTTTTT. Translation gives CASSEDGSNEKLFF. The chain joins TRBV7-7 to TRBJ1-4; D is ambiguous. The CDR3 contains 14 residues. Germline V gene data show CDR1 as SSHAT and CDR2 as FNYEAQ (reference sequence).